The clone carrying this T cell receptor beta chain has just a few counts. Its antigen is not identified. Deletions cut 9 bases from V and 1 base from J, with 13 bases between. CDR3 length: 15 amino acids. Germline CDR1 is LNHDA and CDR2 is SQIVND (reference sequence). This sample stems from a study of T cell repertoires in cytomegalovirus infection. One entry per CDR3 protein results from TCRdb running MiXCR on the reads. In the table there are hundreds of thousands of distinct CDR3 sequences, under 35% of which are singletons. The specimen was cultured PBMCs, collected from culture after CMV antigen stimulation. The chain employs TRBV19 and TRBJ1-6; D call uncertain. This receptor was taken from a human donor in good health (CMV status not recorded). Some clones in this sample may be carry-over from other donors' samples. The CDR3 sequence: CASSNSGSYNSPLHF. The CDR3 DNA reads TGTGCCAGCTCCAACTCCGGGTCCTATAATTCACCCCTCCACTTT.